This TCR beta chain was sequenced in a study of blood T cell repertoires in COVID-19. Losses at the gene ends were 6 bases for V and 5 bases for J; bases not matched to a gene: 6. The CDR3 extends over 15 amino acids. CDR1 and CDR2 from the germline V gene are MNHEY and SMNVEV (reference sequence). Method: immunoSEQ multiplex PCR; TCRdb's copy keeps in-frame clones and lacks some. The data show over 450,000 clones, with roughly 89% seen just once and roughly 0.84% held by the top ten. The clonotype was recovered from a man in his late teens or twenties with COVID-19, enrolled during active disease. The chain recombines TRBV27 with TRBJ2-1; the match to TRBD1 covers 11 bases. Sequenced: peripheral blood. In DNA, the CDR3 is TGTGCCAGCAGCTCAGGACAGGGGGCACACAATGAGCAGTTCTTC. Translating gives CASSSGQGAHNEQFF.